This TCR beta chain was found in a study of blood T cell repertoires in COVID-19. Study background: Some COVID-19 samples were acute and others convalescent; all came from the United States, Italy and Spain. In each case, the material was cDNA or gDNA derived from T cells, B-cell-depleted T cells, or PBMCs.

Original analysis: The assay estimated nucleated cells by amplifying reference gene primers. Here immunoSEQ multiplex PCR was the method, and the copy in TCRdb shows in-frame clones only, minus some. That table supplies the V and J calls and clone size; D and trimming were determined from the DNA. This table has nearly 95,000 clones, roughly 84% appearing once. This receptor was taken from an elderly woman with acute or convalescent COVID-19. Sequencing was carried out using peripheral blood.

CDR3 nucleotides: TGTGCCAGCACCCCCGACTGGAACACTGAAGCTTTCTTT. Translated: CASTPDWNTEAFF. This rearrangement joins TRBV7-2 to TRBJ1-1; D is unresolved. V shed 7 bases and J shed 1 base, with 10 bases lying between them. The germline V gene has CDR1 SGHTA and CDR2 FQGNSA. The CDR3 runs 13 residues. Complete variable domain (other parts from reference TRBV7-2 and TRBJ1-1): GAGVSQSPSNKVTEKGKDVELRCDPISGHTALYWYRQSLGQGLEFLIYFQGNSAPDKSGLPSDRFSAERTGGSVSTLTIQRTQQEDSAVYLCASTPDWNTEAFFGQGTRLTVV.